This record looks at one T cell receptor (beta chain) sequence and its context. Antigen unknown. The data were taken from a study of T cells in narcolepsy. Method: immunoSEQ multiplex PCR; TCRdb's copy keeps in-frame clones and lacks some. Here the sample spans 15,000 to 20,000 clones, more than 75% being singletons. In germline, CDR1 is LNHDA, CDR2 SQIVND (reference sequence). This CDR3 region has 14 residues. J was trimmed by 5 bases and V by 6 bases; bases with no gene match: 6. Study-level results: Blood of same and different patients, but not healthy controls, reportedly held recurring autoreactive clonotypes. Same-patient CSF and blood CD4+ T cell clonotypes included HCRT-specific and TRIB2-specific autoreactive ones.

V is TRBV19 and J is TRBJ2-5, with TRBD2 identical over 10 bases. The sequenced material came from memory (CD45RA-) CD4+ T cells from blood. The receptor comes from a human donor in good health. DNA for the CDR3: TGTGCCAGTAGGAATAGCGGGGGGATGGAGACCCAGTACTTC. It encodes CASRNSGGMETQYF. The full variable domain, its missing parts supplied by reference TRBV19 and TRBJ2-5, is DGGITQSPKYLFRKEGQNVTLSCEQNLNHDAMYWYRQDPGQGLRLIYYSQIVNDFQKGDIAEGYSVSREKKESFPLTVTSAQKNPTAFYLCASRNSGGMETQYFGPGTRLLVL.